The clone carrying this TCR beta chain was seen many times. Its antigen is still unknown. The data originate from a study of breast tumors, draining lymph nodes, adjacent tissues. Notes on the study in general: Most tumor T cells seemingly derive from lymph node, then expand in tumor. Luminal-like breast cancer showed significantly greater tumor-nontumor repertoire similarity than basal-like breast cancer did. Tumors had less TCR diversity than lymph nodes, more than nontumor tissue. That most tumor T cells come from lymph nodes remained unproven.

Breast cancer patients provided tissue from their axillary draining lymph nodes. Each CDR3 protein is one row after TCRdb ran MiXCR on the multiplex PCR reads. The sample lists 140,000 to 150,000 distinct CDR3 sequences, approximately 32% occurring once. This CDR3 is built from 16 residues. Germline CDR1 is LNHDA and CDR2 is SQIVND (reference sequence). V was cut by 4 bases and J by 2 bases, with 15 bases left in between. The rearrangement uses TRBV19 and TRBJ1-3, with D tentatively TRBD1 (5 bases). The source is a female donor with breast cancer. Some clones in this sample may be carry-over from other donors' samples. The source material was axillary lymph node tissue. CDR3 sequence: CASSRSAGRPGNTIYF. The DNA of the CDR3 is TGTGCCAGTAGTAGATCGGCAGGGAGACCTGGAAACACCATATATTTT.